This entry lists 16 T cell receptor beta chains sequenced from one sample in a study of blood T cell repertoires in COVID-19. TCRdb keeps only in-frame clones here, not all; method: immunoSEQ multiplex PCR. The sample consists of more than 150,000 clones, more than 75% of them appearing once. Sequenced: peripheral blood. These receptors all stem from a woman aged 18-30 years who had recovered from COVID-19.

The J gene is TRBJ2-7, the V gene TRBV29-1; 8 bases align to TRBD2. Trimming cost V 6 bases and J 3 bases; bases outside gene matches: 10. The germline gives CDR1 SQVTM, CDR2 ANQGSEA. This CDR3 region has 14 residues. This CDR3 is CSVHSGLGDYEQYF. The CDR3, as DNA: TGCAGCGTCCACTCGGGACTAGGTGACTACGAGCAGTACTTC.

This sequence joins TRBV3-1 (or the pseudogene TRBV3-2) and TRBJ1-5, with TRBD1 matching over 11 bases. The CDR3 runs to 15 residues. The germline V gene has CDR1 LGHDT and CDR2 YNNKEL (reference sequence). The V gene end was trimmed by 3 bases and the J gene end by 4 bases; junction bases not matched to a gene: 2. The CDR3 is CASSQGTGGNQPQHF. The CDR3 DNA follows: TGTGCCAGCAGCCAGGGGACAGGGGGGAATCAGCCCCAGCATTTT.

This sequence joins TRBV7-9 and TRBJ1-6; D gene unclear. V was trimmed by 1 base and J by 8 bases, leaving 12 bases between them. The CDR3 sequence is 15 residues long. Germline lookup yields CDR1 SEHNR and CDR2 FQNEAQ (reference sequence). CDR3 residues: CASSLGPIMDSPLHF. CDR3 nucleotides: TGTGCCAGCAGCTTAGGTCCTATAATGGATTCACCCCTCCACTTT.

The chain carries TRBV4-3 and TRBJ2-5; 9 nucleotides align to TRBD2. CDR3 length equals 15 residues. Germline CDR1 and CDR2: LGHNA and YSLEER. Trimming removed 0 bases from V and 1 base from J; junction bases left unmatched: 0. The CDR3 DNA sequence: TGCGCCAGCAGCCAAGATAGCGGGGGCCAAGAGACCCAGTACTTC. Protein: CASSQDSGGQETQYF.

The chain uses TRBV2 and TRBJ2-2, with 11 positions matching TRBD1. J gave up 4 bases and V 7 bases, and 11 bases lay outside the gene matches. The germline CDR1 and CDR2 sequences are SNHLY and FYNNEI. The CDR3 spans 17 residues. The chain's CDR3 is CASKGTGGLGGTGELFF. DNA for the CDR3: TGTGCCAGCAAGGGGACAGGGGGTTTAGGAGGCACCGGGGAGCTGTTTTTT.

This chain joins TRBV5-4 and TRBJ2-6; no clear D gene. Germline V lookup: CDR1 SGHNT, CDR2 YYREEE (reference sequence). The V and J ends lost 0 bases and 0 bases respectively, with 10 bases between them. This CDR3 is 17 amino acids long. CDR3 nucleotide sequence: TGTGCCAGCAGCTTGGAATTGCAACTCTCTGGGGCCAACGTCCTGACTTTC. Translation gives CASSLELQLSGANVLTF.

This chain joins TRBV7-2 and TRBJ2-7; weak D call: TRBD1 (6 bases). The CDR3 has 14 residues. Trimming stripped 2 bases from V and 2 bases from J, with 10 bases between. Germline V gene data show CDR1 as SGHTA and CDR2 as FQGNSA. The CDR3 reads CASSLHREAYEQYF. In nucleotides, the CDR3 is TGTGCCAGCAGCTTACACAGGGAAGCCTACGAGCAGTACTTC.

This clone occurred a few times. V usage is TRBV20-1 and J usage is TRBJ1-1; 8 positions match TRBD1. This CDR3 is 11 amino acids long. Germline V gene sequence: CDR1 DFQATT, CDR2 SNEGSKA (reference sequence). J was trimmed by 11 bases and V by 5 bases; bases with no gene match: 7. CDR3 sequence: CSAPGGVEAFF. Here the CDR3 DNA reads TGCAGTGCTCCAGGGGGCGTCGAGGCTTTCTTT.

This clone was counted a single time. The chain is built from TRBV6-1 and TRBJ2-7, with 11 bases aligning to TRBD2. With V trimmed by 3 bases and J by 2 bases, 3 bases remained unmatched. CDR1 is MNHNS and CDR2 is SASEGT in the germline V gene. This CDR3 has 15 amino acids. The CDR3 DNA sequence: TGTGCCAGCAGTGATAATAGCGGGGGGGCCTACGAGCAGTACTTC. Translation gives CASSDNSGGAYEQYF.

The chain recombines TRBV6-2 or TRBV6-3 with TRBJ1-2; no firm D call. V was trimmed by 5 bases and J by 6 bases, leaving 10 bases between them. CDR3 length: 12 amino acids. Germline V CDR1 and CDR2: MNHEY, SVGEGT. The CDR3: CASSQAGNGYTF. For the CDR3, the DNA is TGTGCCAGCAGTCAGGCAGGCAATGGCTACACCTTC.

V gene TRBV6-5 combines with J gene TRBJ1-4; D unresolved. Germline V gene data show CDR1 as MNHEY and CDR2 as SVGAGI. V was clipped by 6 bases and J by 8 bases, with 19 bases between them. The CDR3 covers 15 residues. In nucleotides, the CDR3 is TGTGCCAGCAGCTTCACGATGGGCACCCGGGAAAAACTGTTTTTT. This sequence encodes CASSFTMGTREKLFF.

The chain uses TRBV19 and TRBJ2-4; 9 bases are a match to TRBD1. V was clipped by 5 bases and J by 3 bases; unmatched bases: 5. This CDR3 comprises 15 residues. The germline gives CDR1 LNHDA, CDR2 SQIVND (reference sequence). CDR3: CASSPQTGGKNIQYF. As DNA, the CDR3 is TGTGCCAGTAGTCCGCAGACAGGGGGCAAAAACATTCAGTACTTC. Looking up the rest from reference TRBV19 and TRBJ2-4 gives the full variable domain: DGGITQSPKYLFRKEGQNVTLSCEQNLNHDAMYWYRQDPGQGLRLIYYSQIVNDFQKGDIAEGYSVSREKKESFPLTVTSAQKNPTAFYLCASSPQTGGKNIQYFGAGTRLSVL.

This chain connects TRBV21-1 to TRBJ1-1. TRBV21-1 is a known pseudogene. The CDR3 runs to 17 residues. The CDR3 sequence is CASSKVLPGGMNTEAFF. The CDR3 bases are TGTGCCAGCAGCAAAGTATTACCGGGGGGGATGAACACTGAAGCTTTCTTT.

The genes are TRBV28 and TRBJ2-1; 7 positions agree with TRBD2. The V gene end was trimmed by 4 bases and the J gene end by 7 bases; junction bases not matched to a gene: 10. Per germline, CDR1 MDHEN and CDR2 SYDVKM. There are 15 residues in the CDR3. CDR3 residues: CASSSTSLSINEQFF. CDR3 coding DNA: TGTGCCAGCAGTTCGACTAGCCTCTCCATTAATGAGCAGTTCTTC.

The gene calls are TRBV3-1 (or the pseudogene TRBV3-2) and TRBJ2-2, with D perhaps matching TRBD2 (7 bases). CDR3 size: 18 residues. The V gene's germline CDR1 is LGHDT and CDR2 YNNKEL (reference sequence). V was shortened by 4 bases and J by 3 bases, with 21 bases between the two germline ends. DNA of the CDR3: TGTGCCAGCAGCCCCCGGCCCAGGGGAGGGTTGGACACCGGGGAGCTGTTTTTT. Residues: CASSPRPRGGLDTGELFF.

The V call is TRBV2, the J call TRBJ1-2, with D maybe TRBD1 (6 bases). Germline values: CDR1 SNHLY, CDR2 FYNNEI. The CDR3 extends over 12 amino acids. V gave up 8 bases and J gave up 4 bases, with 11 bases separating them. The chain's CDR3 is CASGGEGYGYTF. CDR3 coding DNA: TGTGCCAGCGGGGGCGAAGGCTATGGCTACACCTTC.